The source of this TCR beta chain is a study of shared clonotypes between healthy human individuals. The V end lost 0 bases, the J end lost 0 bases, and 7 bases lay between the germline ends. CDR3 size: 15 residues. Germline CDR1 is SGHRS and CDR2 is YFSETQ. In the sorted-subset replicate PCRs, 150 to 200 ng DNA, tens of thousands of T cell genomes, was used. Profiled with immunoSEQ multiplex PCR; TCRdb holds only in-frame clones, not every one. The sample lists some 1,100,000 clones, 70% to 80% occurring once. The sample consisted of memory CD4+ T cells from PBMCs. The subset is: CD45RA-negative fraction. This chain uses TRBV5-1 with TRBJ1-5, with D possibly being TRBD1 (5 bases). The sequence was collected from a man aged 18 to 30 in good health. Some clones in this sample may be carry-over from other donors' samples. The CDR3 spells CASSLAGHSNQPQHF. The CDR3 DNA is TGCGCCAGCAGCTTGGCGGGGCATAGCAATCAGCCCCAGCATTTT.